Shown below are 12 T cell receptor beta chains from a single sample sequenced in a study of Ad26.COV2.S vaccination and SARS-CoV-2 variants. The method was immunoSEQ multiplex PCR; TCRdb's version includes in-frame clones alone and lacks a portion of them. The table has approximately 410,000 clones, around 92% seen once. Specified treatment: 19 received Ad26.COV2.S at low or high dose, single or two shots; about 5 received placebo; per-sample allocation not given. The study sampled participants on day 63 after the first vaccine or placebo injection. The sequences come from peripheral blood, collected in a trial of Ad26.COV2.S vaccine versus placebo. These receptors were taken from a person aged 18-60 years who received the Ad26.COV2.S COVID-19 vaccine or a placebo.

The chain has TRBV6-5 and TRBJ1-1, with D uncertain. With 2 bases removed from V and 2 bases from J, the gap between germline ends came to 6 bases. This CDR3 region has 13 residues. Germline V gene sequence: CDR1 MNHEY, CDR2 SVGAGI. The CDR3 DNA reads TGTGCCAGCAGTTACGAAGTTAACACTGAAGCTTTCTTT. Its translation: CASSYEVNTEAFF.

The chain has TRBV12-3 or TRBV12-4 and TRBJ1-2; D ambiguous. Between the trimmed V and J ends, which lost 4 bases and 8 bases, there was a span of 11 bases. This CDR3 has 12 amino acids. Written as DNA, the CDR3 is TGTGCCAGCAGTTCTTTCCCTCTAGGCTACACCTTC. This sequence encodes CASSSFPLGYTF.

V and J are TRBV28 and TRBJ2-7, with TRBD2 matching 16 bases. CDR1 is MDHEN, CDR2 SYDVKM, per germline. There are 17 residues in the CDR3. V lost 4 bases and J lost 9; bases outside the gene matches: 12. CDR3 nucleotide sequence: TGTGCCAGCAGTTCTCCCCCGGGACTAGCGGGGGGGCCGCGGCAGTACTTC. The encoded protein is CASSSPPGLAGGPRQYF.

This clone has only one observation. This chain uses TRBV7-9 with TRBJ2-5; the D call may be TRBD1 or TRBD2 (5 bases each). This CDR3 contains 16 residues. Germline CDR1 is SEHNR and CDR2 is FQNEAQ (reference sequence). Trimming left V 5 bases short and J 5 bases short, with 21 bases between. The chain's CDR3 is CASSRTGTPGLETQYF. CDR3 DNA sequence: TGTGCCAGCAGCCGGACCGGGACCCCGGGGCTGGAGACCCAGTACTTC.

The chain is built from TRBV27 and TRBJ1-1; D remains unclear. The CDR3 is 13 residues long. Germline V gene lookup returns CDR1 MNHEY and CDR2 SMNVEV (reference sequence). V dropped 5 bases and J dropped 1 base, with 8 bases sitting between them. CDR3 residues: CASSIGPNTEAFF. In nucleotides, the CDR3 is TGTGCCAGCAGTATCGGGCCGAACACTGAAGCTTTCTTT.

This chain connects TRBV7-2 to TRBJ2-7; 8 bases are a match to TRBD1. Germline-derived CDR1 and CDR2 are SGHTA and FQGNSA. This CDR3 has 18 amino acids. The V gene end was trimmed by 5 bases and the J gene end by 3 bases; junction bases not matched to a gene: 18. The CDR3 spells CASSARRDLGQGVYEQYF. The CDR3 DNA follows: TGTGCCAGCAGCGCTAGGAGGGACCTAGGACAGGGAGTCTACGAGCAGTACTTC.

The chain is built from TRBV15 and TRBJ1-5; no clear D gene. The CDR3 is 15 amino acids. Per germline, CDR1 LNHNV and CDR2 YYDKDF (reference sequence). V lost 7 bases and J lost 7, with 20 bases in between. CDR3 coding DNA: TGTGCCACCACAAGTGGGCACCCAAGGGAACAGCCCCAGCATTTT. This sequence encodes CATTSGHPREQPQHF.

V gene TRBV7-2 combines with J gene TRBJ2-7; D is unclear. V was clipped by 3 bases and J by 3 bases, with 15 bases between them. The CDR3 is 15 residues long. Looked up from germline, CDR1 is SGHTA and CDR2 is FQGNSA. CDR3 protein: CASSFSSDAYYEQYF. CDR3 DNA sequence: TGTGCCAGCAGCTTCAGCTCAGACGCGTACTACGAGCAGTACTTC.

The V and J genes are TRBV7-2 and TRBJ1-2; the D is unclear. V was pared by 2 bases and J by 8 bases, with 24 bases between. The CDR3 spans 17 residues. Germline lookup yields CDR1 SGHTA and CDR2 FQGNSA. CDR3 coding DNA: TGTGCCAGCAGCTTATTTGGACCGGAAACATCAAAAGGCGGCTACACCTTC. Its protein product is CASSLFGPETSKGGYTF.

This chain joins TRBV6-5 and TRBJ1-2; 7 positions agree with TRBD1. From germline, CDR1 is MNHEY and CDR2 SVGAGI. J was trimmed by 6 bases and V by 6 bases; bases with no gene match: 4. The CDR3 extends over 12 amino acids. CDR3 sequence reads: CASRTGPNGYTF. As DNA, the CDR3 is TGTGCCAGCAGGACAGGGCCTAATGGCTACACCTTC.

This rearrangement joins TRBV27 to TRBJ2-7, with 9 bases identical to TRBD2. CDR1 and CDR2 from the germline V gene are MNHEY and SMNVEV (reference sequence). V lost 3 bases and J lost 4; bases outside the gene matches: 7. The CDR3 is 15 residues long. The CDR3 nucleotides read TGTGCCAGCAGTTTGGCTAGCGGGGCCTCTTACGAGCAGTACTTC. This translates into CASSLASGASYEQYF.

The chain joins TRBV5-5 to TRBJ1-3; D is ambiguous. With 3 bases removed from V and 3 bases from J, the gap between germline ends came to 7 bases. The CDR3 loop spans 13 amino acids. The germline V gene encodes CDR1 SGHKS and CDR2 YYEKEE (reference sequence). CDR3 in amino acids: CASSSPDGNTIYF. The DNA for the CDR3 is TGTGCCAGCAGCTCCCCCGATGGAAACACCATATATTTT. Supplemented by reference TRBV5-5 and TRBJ1-3, the full variable domain reads DAGVTQSPTHLIKTRGQQVTLRCSPISGHKSVSWYQQVLGQGPQFIFQYYEKEERGRGNFPDRFSARQFPNYSSELNVNALLLGDSALYLCASSSPDGNTIYFGEGSWLTVV.